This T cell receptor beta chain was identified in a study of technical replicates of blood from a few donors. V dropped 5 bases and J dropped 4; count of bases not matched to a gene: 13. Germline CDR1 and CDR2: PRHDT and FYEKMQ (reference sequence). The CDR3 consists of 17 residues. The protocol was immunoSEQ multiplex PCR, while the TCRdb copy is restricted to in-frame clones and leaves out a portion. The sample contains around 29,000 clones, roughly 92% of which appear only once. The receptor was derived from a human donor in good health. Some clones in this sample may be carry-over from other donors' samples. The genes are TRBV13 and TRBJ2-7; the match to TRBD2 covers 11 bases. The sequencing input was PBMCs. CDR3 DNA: TGTGCCAGCAGCCCACGTGGTAGCGGGAGGGCAGGTTACGAGCAGTACTTC. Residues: CASSPRGSGRAGYEQYF.